These T cell receptor beta chains were read from a single sample in a study of T cell repertoires in cytomegalovirus infection. These receptors' antigens are unknown. TCRdb fed the reads into MiXCR, producing one record per CDR3 protein. The data show some 220,000 distinct CDR3 sequences, about 39% seen once. The sample in question was CD8+ T cells from cultured PBMCs, obtained from culture after CMV antigen stimulation. The receptors come from a human donor in good health (CMV status not recorded). Some clones in this sample may be carry-over from other donors' samples. The CDR3 runs from the conserved cysteine through the conserved F or W. D genes are given only for firm matches. Rows may omit the clone size; those that give it use once, few, many or a size class.

J	size	D	V	CDR3	DNA
TRBJ2-7	many	TRBD1	TRBV7-2	CASSYRGHEQYF	TGTGCCAGCAGTTACAGGGGGCACGAGCAGTACTTC
TRBJ1-3	few	NA	TRBV12-3/TRBV12-4	CASNPGSGNTIYF	TGTGCCAGCAACCCGGGCTCTGGAAACACCATATATTTT
TRBJ1-4	NA	TRBD1	TRBV7-1	CASSSGQEGEKLFF	TGTGCCAGCAGCTCCGGACAGGAGGGGGAAAAACTGTTTTTT
TRBJ2-1	NA	TRBD1	TRBV12-3/TRBV12-4	CASSRQGYEQFF	TGTGCCAGCAGTCGACAGGGGTATGAGCAGTTCTTC
TRBJ2-1	few	NA	TRBV7-9	CASSLQKDGSSYNEQFF	TGTGCCAGCAGCTTACAAAAGGACGGTAGCTCCTACAATGAGCAGTTCTTC
TRBJ2-1	few	TRBD2	TRBV24-1	CATSDFRGGSTYNEQFF	TGTGCCACCAGTGACTTCCGGGGCGGGAGCACCTACAATGAGCAGTTCTTC
TRBJ2-2	NA	NA	TRBV7-4	CARPGTRMDSAGELFF	TGTGCCAGGCCGGGGACACGAATGGACTCCGCCGGGGAGCTGTTTTTT
TRBJ1-2	few	NA	TRBV27	CASSLSPAVNYGYTF	TGTGCCAGCAGTTTATCACCCGCAGTTAACTATGGCTACACCTTC
TRBJ1-1	few	TRBD1	TRBV6-2/TRBV6-3	CASSYSIGTGFDGTEAFF	TGTGCCAGCAGTTACTCGATAGGGACAGGGTTTGATGGCACTGAAGCTTTCTTT
TRBJ1-6	NA	NA	TRBV6-5	CASTRRRNSPLHF	TGTGCCAGCACACGACGGCGGAATTCACCCCTCCACTTT
TRBJ2-2	few	NA	TRBV6-6	CASSEWVTGPPSTNTGELFF	TGTGCCAGCAGCGAGTGGGTAACAGGGCCCCCCTCTACGAACACCGGGGAGCTGTTTTTT
TRBJ1-1	few	NA	TRBV7-3	CASSPRGLSGDTEAFF	TGTGCCAGCAGCCCACGAGGGCTTTCAGGGGACACTGAAGCTTTCTTT
TRBJ2-3	few	TRBD1	TRBV6-4	CASSGRTGGTDTQYF	TGTGCCAGCAGCGGGAGGACAGGGGGCACAGATACGCAGTATTTT
TRBJ1-1	NA	NA	TRBV6-1	CASSETLSRDF	TGTGCCAGCAGTGAAACCCTCAGTCGCGATTTT
TRBJ1-1	many	NA	TRBV7-6	CASSSSTDEAFF	TGTGCCAGCAGCTCTAGCACGGACGAAGCTTTCTTT
TRBJ1-1	few	NA	TRBV7-8	CASSFWNTEAFF	TGTGCCAGCAGCTTCTGGAACACTGAAGCTTTCTTT
TRBJ2-1	NA	NA	TRBV12-3/TRBV12-4	CASRSLSLLGGESSYNEQFF	TGTGCCAGCAGATCCCTAAGCCTCCTTGGGGGAGAAAGTTCATACAATGAGCAGTTCTTC
TRBJ1-4	NA	NA	TRBV14	CASSRNRAYNEKLFF	TGTGCCAGCAGTAGGAACCGCGCCTATAATGAAAAACTGTTTTTT
TRBJ1-2	many	NA	TRBV4-1	CASSQDFKRFGRPTNYGYTF	TGCGCCAGCAGCCAAGACTTTAAGAGGTTCGGCAGACCCACTAACTATGGCTACACCTTC
TRBJ2-2	NA	TRBD1	TRBV6-6	CASSPDRGLLMTGELFF	TGTGCCAGCAGTCCGGACAGGGGGCTCCTCATGACCGGGGAGCTGTTTTTT
TRBJ2-2	NA	NA	TRBV4-1	CASSQEQDSDTGELFF	TGCGCCAGCAGCCAAGAGCAGGACAGTGACACCGGGGAGCTGTTTTTT
TRBJ2-3	few	NA	TRBV6-1	CASTTYGSSTDTQYF	TGTGCCAGCACTACCTACGGGTCGAGCACAGATACGCAGTATTTT
TRBJ1-2	NA	NA	TRBV11-2	CASSPRDVRMGYTF	TGTGCCAGCAGCCCCCGGGACGTCCGTATGGGCTACACCTTC
TRBJ2-1	few	TRBD2	TRBV7-2	CARGGTSGNEQFF	TGTGCCAGGGGGGGGACTAGCGGCAATGAGCAGTTCTTC
TRBJ2-7	NA	TRBD1	TRBV7-3	CASSFGTGKEQYF	TGTGCCAGCAGCTTCGGGACAGGGAAAGAGCAGTACTTC
TRBJ1-1	NA	NA	TRBV2	CASREVGVNTEAFF	TGTGCCAGCAGAGAGGTCGGTGTTAACACTGAAGCTTTCTTT
TRBJ2-1	NA	TRBD2	TRBV7-7	CASSLTSGGRNNEQFF	TGTGCCAGCAGCCTTACTAGCGGGGGGCGGAACAATGAGCAGTTCTTC
TRBJ2-1	few	NA	TRBV19	CASSIDLTPPSSYNEQFF	TGTGCCAGTAGTATAGATTTGACTCCTCCCAGCTCCTACAATGAGCAGTTCTTC
TRBJ2-1	NA	NA	TRBV27	CASSLLGGEDEQFF	TGTGCCAGCAGTTTATTAGGTGGGGAGGATGAGCAGTTCTTC
TRBJ1-3	NA	NA	TRBV15	CATSKGPLGSGNTIYF	TGTGCCACCAGCAAGGGGCCACTGGGTTCTGGAAACACCATATATTTT
TRBJ2-7	NA	TRBD2	TRBV7-2	CASLGTSGQYEQYF	TGTGCCAGCCTCGGGACTAGCGGACAGTACGAGCAGTACTTC
TRBJ1-1	few	TRBD1	TRBV25-1	CASSEYKGADTEAFF	TGTGCCAGCAGTGAATATAAGGGGGCTGACACTGAAGCTTTCTTT
TRBJ2-1	once	TRBD2	TRBV29-1	CSVEFAGGYEQFF	TGCAGCGTTGAGTTTGCGGGAGGCTATGAGCAGTTCTTC
TRBJ1-2	NA	NA	TRBV27	CASSSRGYGYTF	TGTGCCAGCAGTTCTCGAGGCTATGGCTACACCTTC
TRBJ1-4	NA	NA	TRBV11-2	CASSFPRTDEKLFF	TGTGCCAGCAGCTTCCCCCGGACAGATGAAAAACTGTTTTTT
TRBJ1-1	few	NA	TRBV7-2	CASSLGQWNTEAFF	TGTGCCAGCAGCTTAGGGCAATGGAACACTGAAGCTTTCTTT
TRBJ2-2	few	NA	TRBV25-1	CASSEWGRQPLNTGELFF	TGTGCCAGCAGTGAATGGGGTCGACAGCCCCTGAACACCGGGGAGCTGTTTTTT
TRBJ1-2	few	NA	TRBV28	CASTTGGGYGYTF	TGTGCCAGCACCACGGGGGGTGGCTATGGCTACACCTTC
TRBJ2-7	few	NA	TRBV4-1	CASSQPLEGRGRDEQYF	TGCGCCAGCAGCCAACCCTTGGAGGGCCGTGGGCGCGACGAGCAGTACTTC
TRBJ2-5	NA	NA	TRBV28	CASSPEAEETQYF	TGTGCCAGCAGTCCCGAGGCGGAAGAGACCCAGTACTTC
TRBJ2-1	NA	TRBD2	TRBV11-2	CASSLGLAGVDEQFF	TGTGCCAGCAGCTTAGGTCTAGCGGGGGTCGATGAGCAGTTCTTC
TRBJ1-2	NA	TRBD1	TRBV12-3/TRBV12-4	CASSLEGADGYTF	TGTGCCAGCAGTTTAGAGGGGGCCGATGGCTACACCTTC
TRBJ2-3	few	NA	TRBV27	CASRTPGTAADTQYF	TGTGCCAGCAGAACTCCTGGGACCGCCGCAGATACGCAGTATTTT
TRBJ1-2	NA	TRBD1	TRBV20-1	CSARDRANYGYTF	TGCAGTGCACGGGACAGGGCCAACTATGGCTACACCTTC
TRBJ1-6	NA	TRBD1	TRBV4-1	CASSPGTEGYNSPLHF	TGCGCCAGCAGCCCAGGGACAGAAGGCTATAATTCACCCCTCCACTTT
TRBJ2-1	NA	NA	TRBV11-2	CASSLLDIVNEQFF	TGTGCCAGCAGCTTACTAGATATTGTTAATGAGCAGTTCTTC
TRBJ2-1	few	TRBD2	TRBV7-9	CASSSGGGLVGDEQFF	TGTGCCAGCAGCTCCGGAGGGGGACTAGTCGGAGATGAGCAGTTCTTC
TRBJ2-5	NA	NA	TRBV28	CASTLSPEVRGETQYF	TGTGCCAGCACCCTCTCTCCGGAGGTTCGGGGAGAGACCCAGTACTTC
TRBJ2-1	NA	NA	TRBV6-5	CASSYSGDEQFF	TGTGCCAGCAGTTACTCGGGAGATGAGCAGTTCTTC